The TCR beta chain under discussion was sequenced for a study of lymphopenia after photon versus proton radiotherapy. Findings of the study overall: Oligoclonal CD8+ Temra expansion after nadir drove photon patients' diversity drop. Relative stability marked proton patients; photon patients lost diversity and naive cells.

As to this clone: Its specificity is unknown.

Trimming shortened V by 0 bases and J by 0 bases, and 10 bases separated the two germline ends. The V gene's germline CDR1 is SGHRS and CDR2 YFSETQ. The CDR3 is 16 residues long. The table came from immunoSEQ multiplex PCR; TCRdb's copy has only in-frame clones and leaves some out. The sample includes some 20,000 clones, 80% to 90% of them seen just once. The chain has TRBV5-1 and TRBJ1-3, with TRBD1 as a possible D gene (5 bases). The sample here was peripheral blood, taken from a patient treated with proton-based radiotherapy. This receptor was obtained from a man older than 75 with esophageal cancer. The CDR3 here is CASSLGFGASGNTIYF. The CDR3 nucleotides read TGCGCCAGCAGCTTGGGATTTGGGGCCTCTGGAAACACCATATATTTT. The variable domain in full, with the rest retrieved from reference TRBV5-1 and TRBJ1-3, is KAGVTQTPRYLIKTRGQQVTLSCSPISGHRSVSWYQQTPGQGLQFLFEYFSETQRNKGNFPGRFSGRQFSNSRSEMNVSTLELGDSALYLCASSLGFGASGNTIYFGEGSWLTVV.